This TCR beta chain was recovered during a study of early T cells in non-severe SARS-CoV-2 infection. About the research overall: Sequencing of unsorted whole blood was done on bulk RNA, leaving chains unpaired.

This clonotype was counted at least ten times. Unique molecular identifiers were attached to individual cDNA molecules. TCRdb reprocessed the 5' RACE reads with MiXCR, giving one entry per CDR3 protein. The table has over 50,000 distinct CDR3 sequences, around an eighth seen once. This receptor was identified in an adult who was a healthcare worker with PCR-confirmed SARS-CoV-2 infection or an uninfected control (not recorded which). Sequencing was carried out using whole blood.

The CDR3 nucleotides read TGTGCCAGCTCACCAGGGATGGGCCAGCCCCAGCATTTT. Translation: CASSPGMGQPQHF. The chain recombines TRBV18 with TRBJ1-5, with D unclear. With 2 bases removed from V and 7 bases from J, the gap between germline ends came to 9 bases. This CDR3 has 13 amino acids. CDR1 KGHSH and CDR2 LQKENI come from the germline V gene.